This T cell receptor (beta chain) was obtained from a study of blood T cells in healthy people across ages. Study findings and constraints: Age showed a roughly linear inverse relationship with TCR beta diversity per million T cells.

This clonotype was seen many times. Its cognate antigen is unknown. A second PCR, run for about 6 to 11 cycles, used a sample-barcoded 5' primer plus a J-beta primer mix. Using its own MiXCR run on the 5' RACE reads, TCRdb lists one record per CDR3 protein. The table lists some 290,000 distinct CDR3 sequences, 27% of them singletons. From germline, CDR1 is SGHTA and CDR2 FQGNSA. V gave up 6 bases and J gave up 0 bases, with 12 bases separating them. The CDR3 runs to 14 residues. The clonotype was recovered from a woman in her seventies in good health. Sequenced input: blood. The V gene is TRBV7-2, the J gene TRBJ2-7; weak D call: TRBD1 (7 bases). DNA for the CDR3: TGTGCCAGCAGTCGCGGGACAGTCTCCTACGAGCAGTACTTC. This encodes CASSRGTVSYEQYF.